The 29 T cell receptor beta chains below were found in one sample sequenced in a study of shared clonotypes between healthy human individuals. Libraries were prepared by immunoSEQ multiplex PCR; TCRdb keeps only in-frame clonotypes and omits some of them. The table has more than 850,000 clones, approximately 80% seen once. The sequenced material came from memory CD4+ T cells from PBMCs. Documented subset: CD45RA-negative fraction. These receptors originate from a man younger than 35 in good health. Some clones in this sample may be carry-over from other donors' samples.

The J gene is TRBJ1-4, the V gene TRBV27; tentative D call: TRBD1 (6 bases). CDR3 size: 14 residues. In germline, CDR1 is MNHEY, CDR2 SMNVEV (reference sequence). V was trimmed by 6 bases and J by 0 bases, leaving 8 bases between them. The CDR3 protein is CASSRQATNEKLFF. As DNA, the CDR3 is TGTGCCAGCAGCAGACAGGCAACTAATGAAAAACTGTTTTTT.

The sample holds one count of this clone. The chain has TRBV5-1 and TRBJ2-1; D may be TRBD2 (6 bases). The CDR3 consists of 15 residues. The V end was cut by 0 bases, the J end by 6 bases, with 13 bases between. Germline V CDR1 and CDR2: SGHRS, YFSETQ. The CDR3 nucleotides read TGCGCCAGCAGCTTGGTGGCGGGAACCCTCAATGAGCAGTTCTTC. This codes for CASSLVAGTLNEQFF.

This clone was observed a handful of times. The chain has TRBV5-1 and TRBJ2-1; maybe TRBD2 (5 bases). Germline V CDR1 and CDR2: SGHRS, YFSETQ. V lost 4 bases to trimming and J lost 7 bases, with 15 bases between them. The CDR3 loop spans 14 amino acids. Here the CDR3 reads CASSPSVGVNEQFF. The CDR3 DNA reads TGCGCCAGCAGCCCCTCGGTCGGGGTGAATGAGCAGTTCTTC.

This clone occurred once. Distinct nucleotide sequences in the sample also encode this CDR3. The chain uses TRBV5-6 and TRBJ2-3, with 8 bases that match TRBD2. The CDR3 is 14 amino acids. Looked up from germline, CDR1 is SGHDT and CDR2 is YYEEEE. After removal of 4 bases from V and 3 bases from J, the junction contained 4 bases not matched to a gene. CDR3 loop: CASSPGLATDTQYF. The DNA for the CDR3 is TGTGCCAGCAGCCCTGGACTAGCTACAGATACGCAGTATTTT.

The chain couples TRBV5-1 to TRBJ2-5; D uncertain. The V gene's germline CDR1 is SGHRS and CDR2 YFSETQ. V was shortened by 7 bases and J by 5 bases, with 18 bases between the two germline ends. This CDR3 has 14 residues. The CDR3 DNA reads TGCGCCAGCTCCCGCACTAACGGTGGGGAGACCCAGTACTTC. Its protein is CASSRTNGGETQYF.

In its sample, this clone was seen once. V gene TRBV6-1 combines with J gene TRBJ2-5, with D possibly being TRBD1 (5 bases). This CDR3 is 14 amino acids long. Trimming left V 10 bases short and J 2 bases short, with 17 bases between. Germline-derived CDR1 and CDR2 are MNHNS and SASEGT. CDR3 coding DNA: TGTGCCACTTATACCGTGACAGATCAAGAGACCCAGTACTTC. Translation gives CATYTVTDQETQYF.

On this clone itself: This could be a read error, since a much larger clone is one nucleotide away. This chain uses TRBV2 with TRBJ2-3; D unclear. The length of the CDR3 is 11 residues. Trimming left V 6 bases short and J 3 bases short, with 4 bases between. Germline loops: CDR1 SNHLY, CDR2 FYNNEI. For the CDR3, the DNA is TGTGCCAGCAGCGAAACAGATACGCAGTATTTT. It encodes CASSETDTQYF.

This sequence joins TRBV5-6 and TRBJ2-3; D gene unclear. Germline V gene lookup returns CDR1 SGHDT and CDR2 YYEEEE. The ends were cut back, 0 bases at V and 2 bases at J, with 10 bases in the middle. The CDR3 spans 15 residues. The CDR3 here is CASSLGALSTDTQYF. Written as DNA, the CDR3 is TGTGCCAGCAGCTTGGGGGCCCTCTCCACAGATACGCAGTATTTT.

This clone was observed once. This chain joins TRBV7-3 and TRBJ1-1, with 9 bases fitting TRBD1. The ends lost 0 bases at V and 0 bases at J; junction bases unmatched: 8. The CDR3 length is 18 residues. Germline V gives CDR1 SGHTA, CDR2 FQGTGA. The CDR3 region has the DNA TGTGCCAGCAGCTTAACGTGGGACAGGGAACCGATGAACACTGAAGCTTTCTTT. This encodes CASSLTWDREPMNTEAFF.

Comment on this clone: The sample has other DNA sequences that encode this CDR3 too. This chain uses TRBV18 with TRBJ2-3; D perhaps matches TRBD2 (6 bases). V was cut by 3 bases and J by 0 bases, with 10 bases left in between. This CDR3 region has 15 residues. Looked up from germline, CDR1 is KGHSH and CDR2 is LQKENI. The CDR3 reads CASSPTSGSTDTQYF. CDR3 in DNA: TGTGCCAGCTCACCCACCAGCGGGAGCACAGATACGCAGTATTTT. Combining the CDR3 with reference TRBV18 and TRBJ2-3 gives the whole variable domain NAGVMQNPRHLVRRRGQEARLRCSPMKGHSHVYWYRQLPEEGLKFMVYLQKENIIDESGMPKERFSAEFPKEGPSILRIQQVVRGDSAAYFCASSPTSGSTDTQYFGPGTRLTVL.

The genes are TRBV5-1 and TRBJ2-1, with a possible D match to TRBD1 (7 bases). V lost 4 bases, J lost 9 bases, and 20 bases lay in between. This CDR3 has 15 residues. Germline loops: CDR1 SGHRS, CDR2 YFSETQ. The CDR3: CASSPGQLQAGEQFF. The CDR3 DNA reads TGCGCCAGCAGCCCGGGACAGCTCCAAGCGGGTGAGCAGTTCTTC.

This clone appeared a few times. Other DNA sequences in this sample translate to the same CDR3. V is TRBV2 and J is TRBJ2-5, with D possibly being TRBD1 (5 bases). From germline, CDR1 is SNHLY and CDR2 FYNNEI. V lost 4 bases to trimming and J lost 2 bases, with 5 bases between them. The CDR3 consists of 12 residues. The CDR3 spells CASSAGQETQYF. As DNA, the CDR3 is TGTGCCAGCAGTGCAGGGCAAGAGACCCAGTACTTC.

The chain has TRBV4-2 and TRBJ2-7; possible D gene TRBD1, 6 bases. The CDR3 spans 14 residues. Germline assignment: CDR1 LGHNA and CDR2 YNFKEQ. Trimming took 1 base from V and 3 from J, leaving 10 bases between them. In DNA, the CDR3 is TGTGCCAGCAGCCAAGGAACACAGGGCTACGAGCAGTACTTC. Translating it yields CASSQGTQGYEQYF.

This chain joins TRBV5-1 and TRBJ1-6; 12 bases match TRBD1. Germline V lookup: CDR1 SGHRS, CDR2 YFSETQ. Trimming removed 3 bases from V and 10 bases from J; junction bases left unmatched: 2. This CDR3 contains 14 residues. CDR3 sequence: CASSWGQGASPLHF. The CDR3 DNA reads as TGCGCCAGCAGCTGGGGACAGGGGGCATCACCCCTCCACTTT.

V and J are TRBV4-2 and TRBJ1-1; D not resolved. CDR1 and CDR2 from the germline V gene are LGHNA and YNFKEQ. The CDR3 is 17 amino acids. Trimming left V 3 bases short and J 1 base short, with 18 bases between. The CDR3 DNA sequence: TGTGCCAGCAGCCACTCCCCTCCCAAGGAAGCGAACACTGAAGCTTTCTTT. It specifies CASSHSPPKEANTEAFF.

J is TRBJ2-3 and V is TRBV11-1; 8 bases are a match to TRBD2. This CDR3 contains 14 residues. Trimming at V came to 6 bases and at J to 3 bases, leaving 5 bases not matched to a gene. From germline, CDR1 is SGHAT and CDR2 FQDESV (reference sequence). CDR3: CASRSGRRTDTQYF. As DNA, the CDR3 is TGTGCCAGCAGGAGCGGGAGACGGACAGATACGCAGTATTTT.

The chain links TRBV5-1 to TRBJ1-1; D gene unclear. Trimming stripped 1 base from V and 5 bases from J, with 9 bases between. Germline V gene sequence: CDR1 SGHRS, CDR2 YFSETQ. CDR3 size: 13 residues. This CDR3 reads CASSLRSGTEAFF. Here the CDR3 DNA reads TGCGCCAGCAGCTTGAGATCGGGGACTGAAGCTTTCTTT.

This chain links TRBV7-6 with TRBJ2-5; 10 bases map to TRBD2. Unmatched junction bases numbered 3, after V lost 4 bases and J lost 1 base. Germline loops: CDR1 SGHVS, CDR2 FNYEAQ. The CDR3 sequence is 15 residues long. The CDR3: CASSWASGGQETQYF. DNA of the CDR3: TGTGCCAGCAGCTGGGCTAGCGGGGGCCAAGAGACCCAGTACTTC.

CDR3 protein: CASSRTGGYTEAFF. The CDR3, as DNA: TGTGCCAGCAGCCGAACAGGGGGCTACACTGAAGCTTTCTTT. The rearrangement links TRBV6-1 to TRBJ1-1; 9 nucleotides line up with TRBD1. This CDR3 contains 14 residues. The germline V gene has CDR1 MNHNS and CDR2 SASEGT. With 6 bases clipped from V and 3 bases from J, the junction kept 5 bases outside the gene matches.

The chain links TRBV5-1 to TRBJ2-3, with D tentatively TRBD2 (6 bases). V was pared by 6 bases and J by 8 bases, with 22 bases between. Germline-derived CDR1 and CDR2 are SGHRS and YFSETQ. The CDR3 is made up of 15 amino acids. CDR3: CASNSGPREPGTQYF. In DNA, the CDR3 is TGCGCCAGCAATTCCGGCCCCCGGGAGCCGGGTACGCAGTATTTT. The full variable domain, rest sourced from reference TRBV5-1 and TRBJ2-3, is KAGVTQTPRYLIKTRGQQVTLSCSPISGHRSVSWYQQTPGQGLQFLFEYFSETQRNKGNFPGRFSGRQFSNSRSEMNVSTLELGDSALYLCASNSGPREPGTQYFGPGTRLTVL.

In this sample, this clone turned up once. The V gene is TRBV10-1, the J gene TRBJ2-1, with 9 nucleotides matching TRBD2. CDR3 length: 18 residues. The junction had 14 bases not matched to a gene; V was cut back by 3 bases and J by 5 bases. Germline assignment: CDR1 WNHNN and CDR2 SYGVQD (reference sequence). The CDR3 DNA reads TGCGCCAGCAGTGATTGGCGGGAGGGCCGGTATTTCCACAATGAGCAGTTCTTC. This gives the protein CASSDWREGRYFHNEQFF.

The chain recombines TRBV7-9 with TRBJ2-7, with a possible D match to TRBD2 (5 bases). The CDR3 is made up of 15 amino acids. Germline lookup yields CDR1 SEHNR and CDR2 FQNEAQ (reference sequence). Trimming cost V 2 bases and J 6 bases, with 17 bases left between them. The CDR3: CASSLSEGRFSEQYF. The DNA for the CDR3 is TGTGCCAGCAGCTTAAGTGAGGGCCGGTTCTCCGAGCAGTACTTC. Variable domain in full (rest from reference TRBV7-9 and TRBJ2-7): DTGVSQNPRHKITKRGQNVTFRCDPISEHNRLYWYRQTLGQGPEFLTYFQNEAQLEKSRLLSDRFSAERPKGSFSTLEIQRTEQGDSAMYLCASSLSEGRFSEQYFGPGTRLTVT.

V is TRBV6-5 and J is TRBJ2-2; 7 positions match TRBD2. The V segment lost 2 bases and the J segment 6 bases; nucleotides outside the gene matches: 9. This CDR3 is 16 amino acids long. CDR1 MNHEY and CDR2 SVGAGI come from the germline V gene. The CDR3 spells CASSYEPGGVPGELFF. CDR3 coding DNA: TGTGCCAGCAGTTACGAGCCGGGAGGAGTACCCGGGGAGCTGTTTTTT.

The rearrangement uses TRBV18 and TRBJ2-3; 10 bases align to TRBD2. This CDR3 spans 16 amino acids. V lost 4 bases to trimming and J lost 1 base; unmatched junction nucleotides: 5. Germline CDR1 KGHSH, CDR2 LQKENI. The CDR3 reads CASSRAGLARTDTQYF. The CDR3 bases are TGTGCCAGCTCACGGGCGGGACTAGCGCGCACAGATACGCAGTATTTT.

The rearrangement uses TRBV25-1 and TRBJ2-5; no clear D gene. V was trimmed by 1 base and J by 1 base, leaving 19 bases between them. The CDR3 runs 18 residues. CDR1 and CDR2 (germline): MGHDK, SYGVNS. As DNA, the CDR3 is TGTGCCAGCAGTGAATCCAGCTTGGCCAGTCCTTCCCAAGAGACCCAGTACTTC. Protein: CASSESSLASPSQETQYF.

This clone was found many times. J is TRBJ2-7 and V is TRBV7-2; the D is unclear. Germline assignment: CDR1 SGHTA and CDR2 FQGNSA. The CDR3 loop spans 13 amino acids. V shed 5 bases and J shed 3 bases, with 11 bases lying between them. As DNA, the CDR3 is TGTGCCAGCAGCCCCGGGCCACGCTACGAGCAGTACTTC. Protein product: CASSPGPRYEQYF.

This rearrangement joins TRBV2 to TRBJ1-1, with a weak D call TRBD1 (6 bases). Trimming removed 4 bases at V and 1 base at J, with 10 bases between. This CDR3 comprises 14 residues. In germline, CDR1 is SNHLY, CDR2 FYNNEI. For the CDR3, the DNA is TGTGCCAGCAGTGTGAGCAGGGGGAACACTGAAGCTTTCTTT. This encodes CASSVSRGNTEAFF.

This clone was recorded a few times. The J gene is TRBJ2-3, the V gene TRBV18; D uncertain. The germline V gene encodes CDR1 KGHSH and CDR2 LQKENI. The CDR3 contains 17 residues. Deletions cut 3 bases from V and 0 bases from J, with 16 bases between. CDR3 bases: TGTGCCAGCTCACCCGGGTTGGGTGCGGTCAGCACAGATACGCAGTATTTT. Protein sequence: CASSPGLGAVSTDTQYF.

The rearrangement joins TRBV2 to TRBJ2-2, with D possibly TRBD2 on 6 matching bases. This CDR3 has 14 amino acids. Germline V gene lookup returns CDR1 SNHLY and CDR2 FYNNEI. Trimming took 6 bases from V and 6 from J, leaving 14 bases between them. The CDR3 loop reads CASRDLLAPGELFF. For the CDR3, the DNA is TGTGCCAGCAGGGACCTACTAGCACCCGGGGAGCTGTTTTTT.